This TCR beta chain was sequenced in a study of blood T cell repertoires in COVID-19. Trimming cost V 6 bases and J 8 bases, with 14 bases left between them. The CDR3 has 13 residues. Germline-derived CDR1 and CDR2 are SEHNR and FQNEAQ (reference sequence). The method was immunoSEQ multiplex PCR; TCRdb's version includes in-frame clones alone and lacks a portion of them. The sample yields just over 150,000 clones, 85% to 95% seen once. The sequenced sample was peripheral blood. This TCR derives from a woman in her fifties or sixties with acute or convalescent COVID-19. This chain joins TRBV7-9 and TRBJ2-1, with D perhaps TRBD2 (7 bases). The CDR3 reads CASRGRGADEQFF. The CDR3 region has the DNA TGTGCCAGCAGGGGACGGGGGGCGGATGAGCAGTTCTTC.